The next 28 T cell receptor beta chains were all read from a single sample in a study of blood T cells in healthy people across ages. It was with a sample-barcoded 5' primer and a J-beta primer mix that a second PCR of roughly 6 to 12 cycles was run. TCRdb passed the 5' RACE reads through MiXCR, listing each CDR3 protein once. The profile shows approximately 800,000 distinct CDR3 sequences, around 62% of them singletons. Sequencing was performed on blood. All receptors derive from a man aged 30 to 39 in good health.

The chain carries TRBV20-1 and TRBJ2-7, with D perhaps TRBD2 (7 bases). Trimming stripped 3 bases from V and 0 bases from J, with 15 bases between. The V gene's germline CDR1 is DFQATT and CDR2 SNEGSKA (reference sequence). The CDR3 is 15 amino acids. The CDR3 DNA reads TGCAGTGCTAGGCGGGGGCAAACCATCTCCTACGAGCAGTACTTC. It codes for CSARRGQTISYEQYF.

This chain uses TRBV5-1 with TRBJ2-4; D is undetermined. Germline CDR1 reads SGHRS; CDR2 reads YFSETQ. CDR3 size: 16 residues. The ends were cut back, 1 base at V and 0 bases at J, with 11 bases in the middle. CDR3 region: CASSLYGVLAKNIQYF. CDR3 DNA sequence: TGCGCCAGCAGCTTGTATGGCGTTCTAGCCAAAAACATTCAGTACTTC.

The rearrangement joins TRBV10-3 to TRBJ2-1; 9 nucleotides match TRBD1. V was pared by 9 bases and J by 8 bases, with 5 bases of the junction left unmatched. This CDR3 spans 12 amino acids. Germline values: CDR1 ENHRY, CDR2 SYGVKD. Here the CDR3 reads CAIGQGWDEQFF. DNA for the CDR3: TGTGCCATAGGACAGGGGTGGGATGAGCAGTTCTTC.

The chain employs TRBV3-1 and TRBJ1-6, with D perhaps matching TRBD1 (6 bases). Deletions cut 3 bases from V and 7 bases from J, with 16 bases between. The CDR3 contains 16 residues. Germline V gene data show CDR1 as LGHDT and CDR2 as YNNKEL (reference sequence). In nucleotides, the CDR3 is TGTGCCAGCAGCCACATGGGTAGCAGGGGCAATTCACCCCTCCACTTT. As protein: CASSHMGSRGNSPLHF.

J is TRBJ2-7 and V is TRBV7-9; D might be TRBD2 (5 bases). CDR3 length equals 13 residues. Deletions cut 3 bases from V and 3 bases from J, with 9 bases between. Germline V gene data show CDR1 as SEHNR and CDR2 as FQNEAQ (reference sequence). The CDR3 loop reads CASSFGLIYEQYF. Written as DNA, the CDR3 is TGTGCCAGCAGCTTTGGACTGATCTACGAGCAGTACTTC.

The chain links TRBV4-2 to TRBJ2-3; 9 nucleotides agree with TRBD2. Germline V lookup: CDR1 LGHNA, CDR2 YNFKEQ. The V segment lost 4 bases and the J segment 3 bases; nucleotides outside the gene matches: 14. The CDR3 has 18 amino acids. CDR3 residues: CASSLRQAAGGVTDTQYF. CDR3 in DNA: TGTGCCAGCAGCCTAAGACAAGCGGCGGGGGGGGTAACAGATACGCAGTATTTT.

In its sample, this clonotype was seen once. CDR3 DNA: TGTGCCAGCAGCCATACTCGAGGAGACCAAGAGACCCAGTACTTC. It is translated as CASSHTRGDQETQYF. The chain couples TRBV7-2 to TRBJ2-5; no firm D call. Between the trimmed V and J ends, which lost 5 bases and 0 bases, there was a span of 13 bases. In germline, CDR1 is SGHTA, CDR2 FQGNSA. This CDR3 has 15 residues.

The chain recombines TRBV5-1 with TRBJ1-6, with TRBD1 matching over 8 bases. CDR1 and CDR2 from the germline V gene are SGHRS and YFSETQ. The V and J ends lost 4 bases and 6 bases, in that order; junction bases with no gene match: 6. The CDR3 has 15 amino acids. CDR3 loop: CASSVAGGFNSPLHF. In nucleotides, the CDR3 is TGCGCCAGCAGCGTAGCAGGGGGCTTTAATTCACCCCTCCACTTT. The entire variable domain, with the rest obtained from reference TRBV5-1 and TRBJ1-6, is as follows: KAGVTQTPRYLIKTRGQQVTLSCSPISGHRSVSWYQQTPGQGLQFLFEYFSETQRNKGNFPGRFSGRQFSNSRSEMNVSTLELGDSALYLCASSVAGGFNSPLHFGNGTRLTVT.

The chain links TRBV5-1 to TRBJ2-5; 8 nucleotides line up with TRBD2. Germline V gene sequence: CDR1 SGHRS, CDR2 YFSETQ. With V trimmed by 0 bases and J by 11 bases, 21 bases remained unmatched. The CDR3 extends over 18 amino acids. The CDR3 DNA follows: TGCGCCAGCAGCTTGGGACTAGCGATGGTGAGCTCCTACAATGAGCAGTACTTC. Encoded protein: CASSLGLAMVSSYNEQYF.

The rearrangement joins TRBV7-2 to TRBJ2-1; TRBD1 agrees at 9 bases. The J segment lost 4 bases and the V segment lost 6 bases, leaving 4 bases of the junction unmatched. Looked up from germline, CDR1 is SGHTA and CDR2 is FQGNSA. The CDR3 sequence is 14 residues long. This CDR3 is CASRGTGTYNEQFF. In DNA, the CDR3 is TGTGCCAGCAGAGGGACAGGGACGTACAATGAGCAGTTCTTC. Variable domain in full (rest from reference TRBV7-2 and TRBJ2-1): GAGVSQSPSNKVTEKGKDVELRCDPISGHTALYWYRQSLGQGLEFLIYFQGNSAPDKSGLPSDRFSAERTGGSVSTLTIQRTQQEDSAVYLCASRGTGTYNEQFFGPGTRLTVL.

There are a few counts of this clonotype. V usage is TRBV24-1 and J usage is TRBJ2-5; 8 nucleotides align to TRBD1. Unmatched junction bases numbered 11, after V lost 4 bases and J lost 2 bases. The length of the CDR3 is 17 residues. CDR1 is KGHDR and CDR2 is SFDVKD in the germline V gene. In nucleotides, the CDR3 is TGTGCCACCAGTGACACTGGGACAGGATCTTCACAAGAGACCCAGTACTTC. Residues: CATSDTGTGSSQETQYF.

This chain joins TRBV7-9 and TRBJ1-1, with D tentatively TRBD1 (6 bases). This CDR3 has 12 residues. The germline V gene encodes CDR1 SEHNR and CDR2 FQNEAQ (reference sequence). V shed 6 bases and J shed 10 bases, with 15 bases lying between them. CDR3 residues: CASSGGGEGAFF. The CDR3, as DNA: TGTGCCAGCAGTGGGGGCGGGGAGGGAGCTTTCTTT. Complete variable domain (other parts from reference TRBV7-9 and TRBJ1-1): DTGVSQNPRHKITKRGQNVTFRCDPISEHNRLYWYRQTLGQGPEFLTYFQNEAQLEKSRLLSDRFSAERPKGSFSTLEIQRTEQGDSAMYLCASSGGGEGAFFGQGTRLTVV.

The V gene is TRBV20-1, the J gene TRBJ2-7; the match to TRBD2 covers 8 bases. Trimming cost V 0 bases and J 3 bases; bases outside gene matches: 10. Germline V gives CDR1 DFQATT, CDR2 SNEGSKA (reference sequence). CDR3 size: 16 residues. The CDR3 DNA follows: TGCAGTGCTAGAGATTCGGGACCGGGACTAGGCTACGAGCAGTACTTC. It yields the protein CSARDSGPGLGYEQYF.

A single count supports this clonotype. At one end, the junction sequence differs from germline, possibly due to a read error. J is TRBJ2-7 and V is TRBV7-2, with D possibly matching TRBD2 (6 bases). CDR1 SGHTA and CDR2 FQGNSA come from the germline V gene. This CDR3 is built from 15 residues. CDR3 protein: CASGLAAGPSYEQYF. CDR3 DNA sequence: TGTGCCAGCGGCTTAGCGGCCGGGCCCTCCTACGAGCAGTACTTC.

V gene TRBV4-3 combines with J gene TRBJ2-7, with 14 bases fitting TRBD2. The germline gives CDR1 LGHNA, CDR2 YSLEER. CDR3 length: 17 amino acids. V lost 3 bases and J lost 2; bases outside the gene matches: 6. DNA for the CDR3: TGCGCCAGCAGCCAGGGGACTAGCGGGGGCAATCCCTACGAGCAGTACTTC. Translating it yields CASSQGTSGGNPYEQYF.

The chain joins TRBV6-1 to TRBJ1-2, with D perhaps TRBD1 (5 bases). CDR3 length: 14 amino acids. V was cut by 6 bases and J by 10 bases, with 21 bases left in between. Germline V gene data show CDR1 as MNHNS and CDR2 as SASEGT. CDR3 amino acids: CASRGDSPGSDYTF. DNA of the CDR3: TGTGCCAGCAGAGGGGATTCGCCCGGATCGGACTACACCTTC.

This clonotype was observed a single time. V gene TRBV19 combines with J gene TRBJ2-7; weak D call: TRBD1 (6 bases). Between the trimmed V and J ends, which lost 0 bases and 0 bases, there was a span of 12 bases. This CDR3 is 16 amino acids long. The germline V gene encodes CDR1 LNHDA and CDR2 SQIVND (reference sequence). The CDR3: CASSIDRTARSYEQYF. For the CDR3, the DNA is TGTGCCAGTAGTATAGACAGGACAGCCCGCTCCTACGAGCAGTACTTC.

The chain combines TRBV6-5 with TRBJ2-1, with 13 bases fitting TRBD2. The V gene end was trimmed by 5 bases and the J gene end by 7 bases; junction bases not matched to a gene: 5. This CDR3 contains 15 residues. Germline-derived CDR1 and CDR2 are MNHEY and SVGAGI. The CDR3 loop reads CASSTPGLAGNEQFF. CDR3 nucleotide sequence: TGTGCCAGCAGTACACCGGGACTAGCGGGGAATGAGCAGTTCTTC.

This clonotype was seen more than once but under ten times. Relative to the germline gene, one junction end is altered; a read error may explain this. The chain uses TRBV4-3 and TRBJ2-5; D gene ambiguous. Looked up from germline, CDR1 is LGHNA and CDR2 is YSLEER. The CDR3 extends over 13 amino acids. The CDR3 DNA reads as TGCGCCAGCAGCCGGACGGATCAAGTGACCCAGTACTTC. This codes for CASSRTDQVTQYF.

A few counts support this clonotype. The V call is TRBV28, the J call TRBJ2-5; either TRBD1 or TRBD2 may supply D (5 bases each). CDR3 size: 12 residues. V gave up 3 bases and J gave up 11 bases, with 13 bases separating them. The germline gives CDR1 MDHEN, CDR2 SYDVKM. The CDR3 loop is CASSFEGSEQYF. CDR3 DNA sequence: TGTGCCAGCAGTTTCGAGGGGAGTGAGCAGTACTTC.

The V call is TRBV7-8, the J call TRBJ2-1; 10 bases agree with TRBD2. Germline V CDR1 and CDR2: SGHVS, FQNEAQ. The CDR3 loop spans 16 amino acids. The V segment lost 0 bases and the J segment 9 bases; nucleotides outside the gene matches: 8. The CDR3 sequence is CASSLANSGGPGEQFF. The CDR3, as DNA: TGTGCCAGCAGCTTAGCGAATAGCGGGGGGCCGGGTGAGCAGTTCTTC.

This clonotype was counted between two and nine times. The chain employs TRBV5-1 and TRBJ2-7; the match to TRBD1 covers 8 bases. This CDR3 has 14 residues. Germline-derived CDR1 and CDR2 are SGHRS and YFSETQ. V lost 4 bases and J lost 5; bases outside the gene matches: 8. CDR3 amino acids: CASSDGQGGNEQYF. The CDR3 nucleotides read TGCGCCAGCAGCGATGGACAGGGTGGCAACGAGCAGTACTTC.

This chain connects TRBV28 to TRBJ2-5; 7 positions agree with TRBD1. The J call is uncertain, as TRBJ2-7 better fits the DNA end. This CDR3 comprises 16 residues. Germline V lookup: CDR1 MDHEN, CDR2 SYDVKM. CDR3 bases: TGTGCCAGCAGTTTACCGCCTGACAGGGCTTCCTACGAGCAGTACTTC. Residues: CASSLPPDRASYEQYF.

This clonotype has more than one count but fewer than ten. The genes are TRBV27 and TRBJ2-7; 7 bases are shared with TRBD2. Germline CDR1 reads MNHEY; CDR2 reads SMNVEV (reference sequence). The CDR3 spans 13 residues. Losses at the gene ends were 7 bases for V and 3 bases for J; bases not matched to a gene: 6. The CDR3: CASTPGGGYEQYF. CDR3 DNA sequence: TGTGCCAGCACCCCGGGGGGAGGCTACGAGCAGTACTTC.

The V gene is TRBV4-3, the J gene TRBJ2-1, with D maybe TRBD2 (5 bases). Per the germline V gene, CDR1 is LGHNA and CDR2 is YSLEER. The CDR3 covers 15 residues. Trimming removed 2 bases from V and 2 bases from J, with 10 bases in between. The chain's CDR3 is CASSQLAEAYNEQFF. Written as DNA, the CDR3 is TGCGCCAGCAGCCAACTAGCAGAGGCCTACAATGAGCAGTTCTTC.

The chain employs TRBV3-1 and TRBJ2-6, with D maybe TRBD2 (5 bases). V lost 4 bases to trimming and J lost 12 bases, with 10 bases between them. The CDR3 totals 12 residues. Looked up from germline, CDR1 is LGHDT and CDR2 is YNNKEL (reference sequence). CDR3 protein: CASSRRKGVLTF. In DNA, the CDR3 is TGTGCCAGCAGCCGGAGGAAGGGCGTCCTGACTTTC.

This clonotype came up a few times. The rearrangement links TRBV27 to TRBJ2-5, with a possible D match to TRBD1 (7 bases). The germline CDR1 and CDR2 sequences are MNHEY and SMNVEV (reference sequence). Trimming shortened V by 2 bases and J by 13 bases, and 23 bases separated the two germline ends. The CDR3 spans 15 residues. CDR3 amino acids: CASSLDPRGAWGTYF. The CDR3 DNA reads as TGTGCCAGCAGTTTAGACCCCAGGGGGGCTTGGGGCACGTACTTC.

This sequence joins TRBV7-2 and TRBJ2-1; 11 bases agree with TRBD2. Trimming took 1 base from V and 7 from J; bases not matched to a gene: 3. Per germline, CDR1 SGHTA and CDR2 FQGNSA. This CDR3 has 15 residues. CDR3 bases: TGTGCCAGCAGCTTAGTGGGACTAGCGGAAAATGAGCAGTTCTTC. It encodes CASSLVGLAENEQFF.